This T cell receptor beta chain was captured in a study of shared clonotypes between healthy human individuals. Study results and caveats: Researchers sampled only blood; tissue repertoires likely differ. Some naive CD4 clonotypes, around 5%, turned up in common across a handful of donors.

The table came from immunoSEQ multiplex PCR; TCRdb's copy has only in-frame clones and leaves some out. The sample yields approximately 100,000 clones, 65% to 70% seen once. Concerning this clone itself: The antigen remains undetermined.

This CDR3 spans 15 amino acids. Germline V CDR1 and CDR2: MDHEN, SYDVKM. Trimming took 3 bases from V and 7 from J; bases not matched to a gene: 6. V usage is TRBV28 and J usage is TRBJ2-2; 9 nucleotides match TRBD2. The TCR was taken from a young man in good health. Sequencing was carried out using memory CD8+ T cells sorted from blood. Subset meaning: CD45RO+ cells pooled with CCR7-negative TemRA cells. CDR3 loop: CASSLTRAGGGELFF. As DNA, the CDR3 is TGTGCCAGCAGTTTGACCCGAGCGGGGGGCGGGGAGCTGTTTTTT.